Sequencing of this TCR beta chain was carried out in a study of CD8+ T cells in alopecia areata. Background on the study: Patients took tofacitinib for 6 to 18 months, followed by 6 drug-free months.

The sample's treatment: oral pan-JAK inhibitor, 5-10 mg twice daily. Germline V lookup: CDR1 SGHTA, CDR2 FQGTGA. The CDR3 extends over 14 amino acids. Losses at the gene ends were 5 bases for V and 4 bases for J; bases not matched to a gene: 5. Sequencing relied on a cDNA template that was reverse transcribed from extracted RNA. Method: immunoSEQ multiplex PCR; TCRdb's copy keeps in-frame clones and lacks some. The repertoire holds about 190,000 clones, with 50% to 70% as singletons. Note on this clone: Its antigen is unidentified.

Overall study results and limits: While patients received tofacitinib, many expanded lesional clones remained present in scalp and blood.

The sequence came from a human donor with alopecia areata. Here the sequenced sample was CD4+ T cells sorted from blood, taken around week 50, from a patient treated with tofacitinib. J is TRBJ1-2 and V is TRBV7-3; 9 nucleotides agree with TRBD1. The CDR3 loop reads CASSPQGAFYGYTF. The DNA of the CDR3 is TGTGCCAGCAGCCCACAGGGGGCGTTCTATGGCTACACCTTC.